Each of the 22 T cell receptor beta chains below was sequenced from the same sample in a study of Ad26.COV2.S vaccination and SARS-CoV-2 variants. The treatment was: around 19 received Ad26.COV2.S at low or high dose, single or two shots; 5 received placebo; per-sample allocation not given. Material that was analyzed had been drawn on day 63 after the first vaccine or placebo injection. Profiling relied on immunoSEQ multiplex PCR, and the TCRdb table lists in-frame clones only, not all of them. The repertoire holds 350,000 to 450,000 clones, with about nine tenths as singletons. This specimen was peripheral blood, taken in a trial of Ad26.COV2.S vaccine versus placebo. Source of these receptors: a person between 18 and 59 years old who received the Ad26.COV2.S COVID-19 vaccine or a placebo.

The rearrangement joins TRBV3-1 (or the pseudogene TRBV3-2) to TRBJ1-3; 7 bases fit TRBD1. The CDR3 spans 15 residues. The germline V gene encodes CDR1 LGHDT and CDR2 YNNKEL (reference sequence). The ends lost 4 bases at V and 7 bases at J; junction bases unmatched: 10. This CDR3 reads CASSPQGGYTNTIYF. The CDR3 DNA reads TGTGCCAGCAGCCCGCAGGGGGGCTACACGAACACCATATATTTT.

The chain combines TRBV19 with TRBJ1-1; 7 nucleotides align to TRBD1. Germline V lookup: CDR1 LNHDA, CDR2 SQIVND (reference sequence). The CDR3 covers 17 residues. V lost 5 bases, J lost 2 bases, and 14 bases stayed unmatched. The CDR3: CASSERSGGIINTEAFF. The CDR3 nucleotides are TGTGCCAGTAGTGAGAGGTCAGGGGGGATTATAAACACTGAAGCTTTCTTT.

This clone was counted only a few times. The chain is built from TRBV5-1 and TRBJ1-3, with D uncertain. The V and J ends lost 0 bases and 2 bases respectively, with 15 bases between them. CDR3 length: 17 amino acids. Germline lookup yields CDR1 SGHRS and CDR2 YFSETQ. The CDR3 spells CASSLGEIRTTGNTIYF. CDR3 in DNA: TGCGCCAGCAGCTTGGGGGAAATCAGGACTACTGGAAACACCATATATTTT.

V and J are TRBV7-2 and TRBJ2-3, with a tentative D call TRBD1 (5 bases). The germline CDR1 and CDR2 sequences are SGHTA and FQGNSA. This CDR3 is built from 16 residues. The V end was cut by 5 bases, the J end by 3 bases, with 18 bases between. The CDR3 loop is CASSAGSGIRTDTQYF. The CDR3 coding sequence is TGTGCCAGCAGCGCAGGGTCCGGCATTCGGACAGATACGCAGTATTTT.

The V and J genes are TRBV3-1 (or the pseudogene TRBV3-2) and TRBJ1-1; D gene uncertain. This CDR3 is built from 14 residues. The V end was cut by 1 base, the J end by 10 bases, with 16 bases between. CDR1 is LGHDT, CDR2 YNNKEL, per germline (reference sequence). The CDR3 DNA reads as TGTGCCAGCAGCCAAGTAGCGACACCCGGGCTAGCTTTCTTT. The encoded protein is CASSQVATPGLAFF.

The V gene is TRBV5-6, the J gene TRBJ2-1; D is unclear. CDR1 and CDR2 (germline): SGHDT, YYEEEE. This CDR3 is 12 amino acids long. V was pared by 4 bases and J by 5 bases, with 7 bases between. This chain's CDR3 is CASSRLDNEQFF. Here the CDR3 DNA reads TGTGCCAGCAGCCGACTTGACAATGAGCAGTTCTTC.

The chain recombines TRBV7-3 with TRBJ1-1; D remains ambiguous. CDR3 size: 13 residues. The V end lost 5 bases, the J end lost 4 bases, and 11 bases lay between the germline ends. CDR1 SGHTA and CDR2 FQGTGA come from the germline V gene. The CDR3 is CASSPAWGTEAFF. DNA of the CDR3: TGTGCCAGCAGCCCCGCCTGGGGCACTGAAGCTTTCTTT.

V is TRBV4-1 and J is TRBJ1-6; 7 nucleotides match TRBD1. Germline values: CDR1 MGHRA, CDR2 YSYEKL. The CDR3 is 16 residues long. Unmatched junction bases numbered 11, after V lost 0 bases and J lost 12 bases. This CDR3 reads CASSQDRTGKLEPLHF. The CDR3 DNA follows: TGCGCCAGCAGCCAAGATCGGACAGGAAAATTAGAACCCCTCCACTTT.

V and J are TRBV5-6 and TRBJ1-5; possible D gene TRBD1, 5 bases. This CDR3 is 15 amino acids long. Deletions cut 0 bases from V and 3 bases from J, with 10 bases between. Germline V lookup: CDR1 SGHDT, CDR2 YYEEEE. Written as DNA, the CDR3 is TGTGCCAGCAGCTTGGGGTCAGGGTTCAATCAGCCCCAGCATTTT. Translated: CASSLGSGFNQPQHF. The full variable domain, rest sourced from reference TRBV5-6 and TRBJ1-5, is DAGVTQSPTHLIKTRGQQVTLRCSPKSGHDTVSWYQQALGQGPQFIFQYYEEEERQRGNFPDRFSGHQFPNYSSELNVNALLLGDSALYLCASSLGSGFNQPQHFGDGTRLSIL.

The V gene is TRBV24-1, the J gene TRBJ2-1; D possibly corresponds to TRBD1 (5 bases). V was trimmed by 4 bases and J by 7 bases, leaving 10 bases between them. From germline, CDR1 is KGHDR and CDR2 SFDVKD. The CDR3 totals 13 residues. The CDR3 here is CATSDSTENEQFF. CDR3 bases: TGTGCCACCAGTGACTCGACAGAGAATGAGCAGTTCTTC.

V gene TRBV21-1 combines with J gene TRBJ2-7; the D segment call TRBD2 is taken from the table without a DNA check. TRBV21-1 is reported as a pseudogene. This CDR3 comprises 19 residues. The CDR3 protein is CASSKRQLAGGKGGYEQYF. The DNA for the CDR3 is TGTGCCAGCAGCAAAAGGCAACTAGCGGGGGGGAAGGGCGGATACGAGCAGTACTTC.

The chain is built from TRBV10-3 and TRBJ2-3; D unresolved. The CDR3 runs to 13 residues. With 3 bases removed from V and 0 bases from J, the gap between germline ends came to 4 bases. CDR1 is ENHRY and CDR2 is SYGVKD in the germline V gene. The DNA for the CDR3 is TGTGCCATCAGTGAAGGTAGCACAGATACGCAGTATTTT. Protein sequence: CAISEGSTDTQYF.

V is TRBV19 and J is TRBJ2-6; 9 nucleotides align to TRBD1. Germline values: CDR1 LNHDA, CDR2 SQIVND (reference sequence). CDR3 length: 18 amino acids. V lost 5 bases to trimming and J lost 0 bases; unmatched junction nucleotides: 8. The CDR3, as DNA: TGTGCCAGTAGTGGACGGACAGGGGACCTCTCTGGGGCCAACGTCCTGACTTTC. Its translation is CASSGRTGDLSGANVLTF.

The chain combines TRBV4-2 with TRBJ2-3; 13 bases fit TRBD2. V trimming: 0 bases; J trimming: 5 bases; junction bases outside the gene matches: 2. The CDR3 extends over 16 amino acids. CDR1 is LGHNA and CDR2 is YNFKEQ in the germline V gene. CDR3 coding DNA: TGTGCCAGCAGCCAAGAGTGGACTAGCGGGGGAGATACGCAGTATTTT. Protein: CASSQEWTSGGDTQYF.

This rearrangement joins TRBV6-6 to TRBJ2-3, with D possibly being TRBD2 (5 bases). Trimming cost V 6 bases and J 0 bases, with 10 bases left between them. There are 14 residues in the CDR3. Germline V lookup: CDR1 MNHNY, CDR2 SVGAGI (reference sequence). The CDR3, as DNA: TGTGCCAGCAGGCTGGAGGCTAGCACAGATACGCAGTATTTT. As protein: CASRLEASTDTQYF.

This chain connects TRBV10-3 to TRBJ2-7; D could derive from TRBD1 or TRBD2 (5 bases each). Germline V gives CDR1 ENHRY, CDR2 SYGVKD. The CDR3 totals 16 residues. Trimming left V 0 bases short and J 4 bases short, with 16 bases between. CDR3 sequence (DNA): TGTGCCATCAGTGAGTCACTCCAGGGACCTCCTTACGAGCAGTACTTC. Amino acid sequence: CAISESLQGPPYEQYF.

J is TRBJ2-3 and V is TRBV7-9; a weak D match, TRBD1 (6 bases). Per germline, CDR1 SEHNR and CDR2 FQNEAQ (reference sequence). Deletions cut 2 bases from V and 5 bases from J, with 14 bases between. The CDR3 totals 15 residues. The DNA for the CDR3 is TGTGCCAGCAGCTTACAGGGGACCCCTCTAGATACGCAGTATTTT. This translates into CASSLQGTPLDTQYF.

V gene TRBV13 combines with J gene TRBJ2-7, with 12 nucleotides matching TRBD1. The germline V gene has CDR1 PRHDT and CDR2 FYEKMQ (reference sequence). J lost 5 bases, V lost 5 bases, and 10 bases had no gene match. The CDR3 loop spans 16 amino acids. The CDR3 region is CASSPRPGQGANEQYF. CDR3 DNA sequence: TGTGCCAGCAGCCCTCGACCGGGACAGGGGGCCAACGAGCAGTACTTC.

This chain joins TRBV5-6 and TRBJ1-6, with TRBD1 identical over 8 bases. J lost 3 bases, V lost 3 bases, and 8 bases had no gene match. Germline lookup yields CDR1 SGHDT and CDR2 YYEEEE. The CDR3 consists of 17 residues. The CDR3 DNA reads TGTGCCAGCAGCTCACAGGGGGTCGCTTTCTATAATTCACCCCTCCACTTT. Translating gives CASSSQGVAFYNSPLHF.

V usage is TRBV6-5 and J usage is TRBJ2-3, with TRBD1 matching over 7 bases. The CDR3 extends over 15 amino acids. From germline, CDR1 is MNHEY and CDR2 SVGAGI. V shed 8 bases and J 4 bases; nucleotides not matched to a gene: 12. The chain's CDR3 is CASWRPRQGSDTQYF. The CDR3 DNA reads TGTGCCAGCTGGAGACCGAGACAGGGCTCAGATACGCAGTATTTT.

The J gene is TRBJ1-1, the V gene TRBV15; no clear D gene. This CDR3 is built from 13 residues. Trimming took off 0 bases at V and 0 bases at J, with 2 bases between the two ends. CDR1 is LNHNV and CDR2 is YYDKDF in the germline V gene (reference sequence). In DNA, the CDR3 is TGTGCCACCAGCAGAGATCTGAACACTGAAGCTTTCTTT. This sequence encodes CATSRDLNTEAFF.

J is TRBJ2-7 and V is TRBV11-2; D remains unclear. Trimming took 5 bases from V and 4 from J, leaving 9 bases between them. Germline CDR1 and CDR2: SGHAT and FQNNGV. The CDR3 extends over 12 amino acids. This chain's CDR3 is CASSVSLYEQYF. In DNA form, the CDR3 reads TGTGCCAGCAGCGTAAGCCTATACGAGCAGTACTTC. Full variable domain (rest looked up from reference TRBV11-2 and TRBJ2-7): EAGVAQSPRYKIIEKRQSVAFWCNPISGHATLYWYQQILGQGPKLLIQFQNNGVVDDSQLPKDRFSAERLKGVDSTLKIQPAKLEDSAVYLCASSVSLYEQYFGPGTRLTVT.